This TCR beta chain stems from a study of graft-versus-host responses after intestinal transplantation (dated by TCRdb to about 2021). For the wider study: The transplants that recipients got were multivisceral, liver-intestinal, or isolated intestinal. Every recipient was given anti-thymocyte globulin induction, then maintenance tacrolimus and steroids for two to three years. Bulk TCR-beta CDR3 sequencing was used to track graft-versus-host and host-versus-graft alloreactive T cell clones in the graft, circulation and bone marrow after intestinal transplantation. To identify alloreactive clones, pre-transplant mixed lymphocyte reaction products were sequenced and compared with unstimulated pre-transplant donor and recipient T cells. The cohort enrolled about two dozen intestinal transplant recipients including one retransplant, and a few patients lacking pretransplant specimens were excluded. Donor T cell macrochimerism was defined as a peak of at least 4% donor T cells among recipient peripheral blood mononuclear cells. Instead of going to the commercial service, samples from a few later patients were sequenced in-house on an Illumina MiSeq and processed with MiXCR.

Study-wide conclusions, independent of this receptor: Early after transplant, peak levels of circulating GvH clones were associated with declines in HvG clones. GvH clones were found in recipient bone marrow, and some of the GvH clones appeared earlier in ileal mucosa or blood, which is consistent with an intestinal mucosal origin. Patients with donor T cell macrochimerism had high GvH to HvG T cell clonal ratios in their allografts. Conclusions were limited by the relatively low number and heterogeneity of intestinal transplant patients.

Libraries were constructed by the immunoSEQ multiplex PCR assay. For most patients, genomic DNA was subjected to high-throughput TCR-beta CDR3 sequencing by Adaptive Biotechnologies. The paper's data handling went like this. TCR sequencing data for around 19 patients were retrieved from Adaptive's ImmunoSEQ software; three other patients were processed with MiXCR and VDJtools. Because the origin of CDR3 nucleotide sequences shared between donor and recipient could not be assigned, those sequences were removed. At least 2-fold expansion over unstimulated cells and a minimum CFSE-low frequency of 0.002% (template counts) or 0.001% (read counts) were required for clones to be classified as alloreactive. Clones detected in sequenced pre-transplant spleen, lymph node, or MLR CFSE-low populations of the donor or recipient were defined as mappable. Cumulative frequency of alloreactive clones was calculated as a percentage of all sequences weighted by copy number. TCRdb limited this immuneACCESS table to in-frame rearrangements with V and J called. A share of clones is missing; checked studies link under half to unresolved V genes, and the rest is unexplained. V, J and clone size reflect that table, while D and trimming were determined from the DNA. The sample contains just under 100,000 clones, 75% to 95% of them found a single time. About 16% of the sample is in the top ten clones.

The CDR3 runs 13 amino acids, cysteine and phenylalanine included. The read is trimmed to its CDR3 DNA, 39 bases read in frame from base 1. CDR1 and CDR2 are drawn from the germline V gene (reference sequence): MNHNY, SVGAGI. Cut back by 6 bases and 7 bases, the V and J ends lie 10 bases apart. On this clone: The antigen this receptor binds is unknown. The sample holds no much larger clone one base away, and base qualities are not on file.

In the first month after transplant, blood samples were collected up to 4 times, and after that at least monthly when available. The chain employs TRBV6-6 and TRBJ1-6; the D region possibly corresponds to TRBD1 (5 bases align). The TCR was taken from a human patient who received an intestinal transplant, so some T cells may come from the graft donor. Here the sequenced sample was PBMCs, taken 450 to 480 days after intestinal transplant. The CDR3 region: CASSDRPNSPLHF. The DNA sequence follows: TGTGCCAGCAGCGACAGACCAAATTCACCCCTCCACTTT.